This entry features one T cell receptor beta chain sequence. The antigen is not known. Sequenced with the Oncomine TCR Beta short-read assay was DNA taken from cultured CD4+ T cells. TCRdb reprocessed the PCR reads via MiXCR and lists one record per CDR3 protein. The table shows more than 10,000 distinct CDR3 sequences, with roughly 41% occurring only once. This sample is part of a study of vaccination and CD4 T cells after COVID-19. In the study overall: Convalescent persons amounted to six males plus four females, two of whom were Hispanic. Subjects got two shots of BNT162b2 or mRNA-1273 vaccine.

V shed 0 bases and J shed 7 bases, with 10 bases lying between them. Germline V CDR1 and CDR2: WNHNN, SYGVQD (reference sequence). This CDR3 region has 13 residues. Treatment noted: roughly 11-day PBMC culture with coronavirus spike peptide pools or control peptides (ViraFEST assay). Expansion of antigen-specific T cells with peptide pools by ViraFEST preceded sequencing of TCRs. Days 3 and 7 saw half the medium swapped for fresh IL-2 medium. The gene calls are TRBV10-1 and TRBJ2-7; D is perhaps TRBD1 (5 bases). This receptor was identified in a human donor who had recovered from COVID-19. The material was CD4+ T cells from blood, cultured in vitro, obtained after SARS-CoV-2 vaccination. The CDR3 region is CASSESGRGEQYF. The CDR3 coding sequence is TGCGCCAGCAGTGAGTCAGGTAGGGGTGAGCAGTACTTC.